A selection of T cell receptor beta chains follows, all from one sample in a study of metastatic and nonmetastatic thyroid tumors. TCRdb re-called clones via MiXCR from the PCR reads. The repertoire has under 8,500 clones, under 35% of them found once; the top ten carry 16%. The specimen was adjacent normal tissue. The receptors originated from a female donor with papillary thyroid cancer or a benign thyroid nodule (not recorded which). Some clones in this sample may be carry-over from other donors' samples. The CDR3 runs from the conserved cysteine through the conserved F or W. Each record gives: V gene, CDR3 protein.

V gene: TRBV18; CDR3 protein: CASSMTEMNTEAFF
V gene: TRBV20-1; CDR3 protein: CSARDPTNTGELFF
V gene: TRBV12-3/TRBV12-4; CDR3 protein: CASREPGVGNEQFF
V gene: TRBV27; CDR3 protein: CASSGESAYNEQFF
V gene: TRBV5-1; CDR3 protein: CASSFVGPGDEQFF
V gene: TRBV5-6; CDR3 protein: CASSLPGEQYF
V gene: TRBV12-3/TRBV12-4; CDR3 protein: CASSSPDRGIYEQYF
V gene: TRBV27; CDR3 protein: CASSSMGSEPQHF
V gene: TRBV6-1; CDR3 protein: CASTSRELGDSPLHF
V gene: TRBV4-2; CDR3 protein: CASSLRQGRGYTQYF
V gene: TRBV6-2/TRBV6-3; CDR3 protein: CASSYQRDEKLFF
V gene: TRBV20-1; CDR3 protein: CSAGGASYGYTF
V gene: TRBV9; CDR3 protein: CASSVEQGPREQYF
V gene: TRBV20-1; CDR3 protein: CSARVGTGYIYEQYF
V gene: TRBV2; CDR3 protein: CASRAGGNTEAFF
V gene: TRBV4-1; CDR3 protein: CASSRDQTEKLFF
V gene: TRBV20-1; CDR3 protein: CSATDRNYGYTF
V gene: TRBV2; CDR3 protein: CASSGLAGTTGELFF
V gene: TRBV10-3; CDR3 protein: CAISRSGENSPLHF
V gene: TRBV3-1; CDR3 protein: CASSPFSTETQYF
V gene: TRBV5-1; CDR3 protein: CASGTGGIYEQFF
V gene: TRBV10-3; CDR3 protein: CAISGIDRIQTYEQYF
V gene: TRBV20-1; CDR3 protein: CSARSGYEQYF
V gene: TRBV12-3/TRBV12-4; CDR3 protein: CASGRNEQFF
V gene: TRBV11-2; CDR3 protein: CASSPGSAGELFF
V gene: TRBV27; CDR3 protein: CASSVYRAPEAFF
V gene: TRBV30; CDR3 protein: CAWSRVYEQYF
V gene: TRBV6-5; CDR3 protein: CASSYLAGGGETQYF
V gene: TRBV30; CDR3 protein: CAWRGGAEGYTF
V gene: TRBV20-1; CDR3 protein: CSAIQAYTQYF
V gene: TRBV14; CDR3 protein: CASSRLRGTEAFF
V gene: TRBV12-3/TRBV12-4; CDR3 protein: CASSDRDSGNTIYF
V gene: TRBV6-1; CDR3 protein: CASSDWFYGYTF
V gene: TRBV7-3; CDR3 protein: CASSLGPGNTIYF
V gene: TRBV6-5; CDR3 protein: CASSYSRGLETQYF